The next 13 T cell receptor beta chains were all read from a single sample in a study of neurological immune-mediated disorders. Via MiXCR, TCRdb re-called the 5' RACE reads, giving one row per CDR3 protein. The sample lists more than 50,000 distinct CDR3 sequences, about 4% seen once, with 1% to 1.5% in the top ten. Sample: PBMCs. The receptors come from a man younger than 40 with multiple sclerosis.

This clonotype has ten or more counts. For the CDR3, the DNA is TGCAGTGCTAGGGGACTAGAGGGTGCAGATACGCAGTATTTT. Its protein product is CSARGLEGADTQYF. This chain connects TRBV20-1 to TRBJ2-3, with 8 bases that match TRBD2. With 3 bases clipped from V and 4 bases from J, the junction kept 6 bases outside the gene matches. The CDR3 is 14 residues long. The germline V gene has CDR1 DFQATT and CDR2 SNEGSKA (reference sequence).

This clonotype was found many times. The chain employs TRBV20-1 and TRBJ1-3, with a possible D match to TRBD1 (5 bases). The CDR3 consists of 16 residues. Germline V gives CDR1 DFQATT, CDR2 SNEGSKA (reference sequence). V was shortened by 0 bases and J by 5 bases, with 17 bases between the two germline ends. The CDR3 here is CSARDRRDGIRNTIYF. The DNA of the CDR3 is TGCAGTGCTAGAGATCGTCGGGACGGCATCCGAAACACCATATATTTT.

The V and J genes are TRBV12-5 and TRBJ1-6, with a possible D match to TRBD1 (5 bases). The germline gives CDR1 LGHNT, CDR2 FRNRAP. The CDR3 length is 14 residues. V lost 2 bases to trimming and J lost 10 bases, with 12 bases between them. CDR3 in DNA: TGTGCTAGTGGTTTGTCCGCTGGGGGATCACCCCTCCACTTT. Protein sequence: CASGLSAGGSPLHF.

This clonotype was picked up many times. This chain links TRBV5-1 with TRBJ1-5, with D perhaps matching TRBD1 (5 bases). In germline, CDR1 is SGHRS, CDR2 YFSETQ. CDR3 length: 15 residues. V was trimmed by 1 base and J by 4 bases, leaving 12 bases between them. The CDR3 sequence is CASSLNGDRNQPQHF. The CDR3 DNA sequence: TGCGCCAGCAGCTTGAATGGAGACAGAAATCAGCCCCAGCATTTT.

This clonotype was seen more than once but under ten times. The chain uses TRBV18 and TRBJ1-1; maybe TRBD1 (5 bases). V was shortened by 3 bases and J by 6 bases, with 11 bases between the two germline ends. The CDR3 spans 13 residues. The germline gives CDR1 KGHSH, CDR2 LQKENI. The CDR3 here is CASSPIQEAEAFF. DNA of the CDR3: TGTGCCAGCTCACCGATACAGGAGGCTGAAGCTTTCTTT.

This clonotype was seen many times. The V call is TRBV7-3, the J call TRBJ2-2, with 7 nucleotides matching TRBD2. CDR3 length equals 16 residues. The germline gives CDR1 SGHTA, CDR2 FQGTGA. V trimming: 5 bases; J trimming: 0 bases; junction bases outside the gene matches: 6. CDR3 DNA sequence: TGTGCCAGCAGCCCTAACGGGGGGTCGAACACCGGGGAGCTGTTTTTT. This sequence encodes CASSPNGGSNTGELFF.

This clonotype came up many times. The chain has TRBV7-9 and TRBJ1-2; 8 bases align to TRBD1. V shed 1 base and J 5 bases; nucleotides not matched to a gene: 3. This CDR3 contains 14 residues. From germline, CDR1 is SEHNR and CDR2 FQNEAQ (reference sequence). DNA of the CDR3: TGTGCCAGCAGCTTAGGGACAGGGAGTTATGGCTACACCTTC. It encodes CASSLGTGSYGYTF.

There are many counts of this clonotype. This chain uses TRBV18 with TRBJ2-3, with D tentatively TRBD1 (5 bases). Germline-derived CDR1 and CDR2 are KGHSH and LQKENI. The germline V and J ends were trimmed by 1 base and 5 bases, with 13 bases remaining between them. The CDR3 spans 15 residues. Here the CDR3 DNA reads TGTGCCAGCTCACCACGAACAGGTTATAAAGATACGCAGTATTTT. This translates into CASSPRTGYKDTQYF.

The sample holds many counts of this clonotype. The rearrangement joins TRBV27 to TRBJ1-4; D not resolved. Germline CDR1 MNHEY, CDR2 SMNVEV (reference sequence). The V end lost 4 bases, the J end lost 8 bases, and 20 bases lay between the germline ends. CDR3 length: 16 amino acids. The chain's CDR3 is CASSWGVSTVGEKLFF. The CDR3 DNA follows: TGTGCCAGCAGTTGGGGAGTATCCACCGTCGGAGAAAAACTGTTTTTT.

This clonotype was recorded many times. V is TRBV5-1 and J is TRBJ2-5, with TRBD2 matching over 7 bases. Unmatched junction bases numbered 7, after V lost 2 bases and J lost 6 bases. This CDR3 is 14 amino acids long. Germline assignment: CDR1 SGHRS and CDR2 YFSETQ. The CDR3 DNA follows: TGCGCCAGCAGCTTTGGGGGGGTCGGACAGACCCAGTACTTC. Protein sequence: CASSFGGVGQTQYF.

This clonotype occurred many times. V is TRBV5-6 and J is TRBJ2-3, with D perhaps TRBD2 (6 bases). Germline V gene sequence: CDR1 SGHDT, CDR2 YYEEEE. This CDR3 is built from 14 residues. Trimming removed 1 base from V and 7 bases from J, with 13 bases in between. Here the CDR3 reads CASSLRGNHNTQYF. The CDR3 bases are TGTGCCAGCAGCTTGCGGGGGAATCATAATACGCAGTATTTT.

This clonotype was found many times. This CDR3 is CASSTKDANTGELFF. CDR3 DNA: TGTGCCAGCAGCACGAAAGACGCGAACACCGGGGAGCTGTTTTTT. The chain links TRBV12-3 or TRBV12-4 to TRBJ2-2; no clear D. The CDR3 spans 15 residues. Trimming stripped 6 bases from V and 0 bases from J, with 11 bases between.

This clonotype was detected many times. V and J are TRBV24-1 and TRBJ2-3; no clear D gene. Trimming cost V 5 bases and J 3 bases, with 5 bases left between them. CDR1 is KGHDR, CDR2 SFDVKD, per germline. This CDR3 region has 12 residues. The CDR3 region is CATSGQTDTQYF. The CDR3 nucleotides are TGTGCCACCAGTGGCCAAACAGATACGCAGTATTTT.